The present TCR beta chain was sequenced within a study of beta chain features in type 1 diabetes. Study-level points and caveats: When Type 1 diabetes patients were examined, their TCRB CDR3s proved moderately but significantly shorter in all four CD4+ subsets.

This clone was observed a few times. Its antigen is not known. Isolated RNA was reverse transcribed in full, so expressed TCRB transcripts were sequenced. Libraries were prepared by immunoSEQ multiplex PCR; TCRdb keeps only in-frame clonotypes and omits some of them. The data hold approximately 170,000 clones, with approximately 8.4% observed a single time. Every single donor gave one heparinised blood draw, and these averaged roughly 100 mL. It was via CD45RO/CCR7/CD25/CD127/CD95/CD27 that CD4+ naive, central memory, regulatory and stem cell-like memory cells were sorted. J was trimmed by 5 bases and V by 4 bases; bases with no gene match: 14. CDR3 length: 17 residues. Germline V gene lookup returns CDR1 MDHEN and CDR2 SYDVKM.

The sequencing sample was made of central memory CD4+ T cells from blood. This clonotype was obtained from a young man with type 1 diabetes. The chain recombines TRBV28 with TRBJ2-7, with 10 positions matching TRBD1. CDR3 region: CASSSPAPGTGEDEQYF. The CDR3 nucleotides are TGTGCCAGCAGTTCACCTGCCCCCGGGACAGGGGAAGACGAGCAGTACTTC.